Below are 10 T cell receptor beta chains sequenced from a single sample in a study of shared clonotypes between healthy human individuals. Profiled with immunoSEQ multiplex PCR; TCRdb holds only in-frame clones, not every one. The sample yields about a million clones, approximately 68% seen once. The sequencing sample was made of memory CD4+ T cells sorted from blood. Subset specified: CD45RA-negative fraction. The origin of the receptors is a young man in good health.

The table lists this clone with a few counts. The chain uses TRBV18 and TRBJ1-4, with a weak D call TRBD1 (6 bases). The length of the CDR3 is 19 residues. V was shortened by 4 bases and J by 2 bases, with 23 bases between the two germline ends. CDR1 KGHSH and CDR2 LQKENI come from the germline V gene. The CDR3 is CASSLRAGQAITTNEKLFF. The CDR3, as DNA: TGTGCCAGCTCACTAAGGGCGGGACAAGCAATTACCACTAATGAAAAACTGTTTTTT. The whole variable domain, filled in from reference TRBV18 and TRBJ1-4, reads NAGVMQNPRHLVRRRGQEARLRCSPMKGHSHVYWYRQLPEEGLKFMVYLQKENIIDESGMPKERFSAEFPKEGPSILRIQQVVRGDSAAYFCASSLRAGQAITTNEKLFFGSGTQLSVL.

This chain uses TRBV4-3 with TRBJ2-3, with TRBD2 as a possible D gene (6 bases). The CDR3 sequence is 16 residues long. V gave up 1 base and J gave up 4 bases, with 15 bases separating them. CDR1 and CDR2 from the germline V gene are LGHNA and YSLEER. CDR3 bases: TGCGCCAGCAGCCAAGTAGGAGGGGTAGCCTCAGATACGCAGTATTTT. This translates into CASSQVGGVASDTQYF.

The J gene is TRBJ2-4, the V gene TRBV10-3; 7 nucleotides agree with TRBD2. Trimming took 2 bases from V and 6 from J; bases not matched to a gene: 16. This CDR3 comprises 18 residues. Germline CDR1 reads ENHRY; CDR2 reads SYGVKD. CDR3 sequence (DNA): TGTGCCATCAGTGAGGCCGCCGGGGAGAGCGGGGAGGGAAACATTCAGTACTTC. Protein: CAISEAAGESGEGNIQYF.

The chain links TRBV9 to TRBJ2-7; D uncertain. Per germline, CDR1 SGDLS and CDR2 YYNGEE. This CDR3 has 14 residues. V lost 4 bases and J lost 3, with 14 bases in between. The CDR3 protein is CASSKTGSFYEQYF. The DNA for the CDR3 is TGTGCCAGCAGCAAGACCGGCAGCTTCTACGAGCAGTACTTC.

This clone was counted between two and nine times. V and J are TRBV28 and TRBJ2-5, with 13 bases identical to TRBD2. The CDR3 is made up of 18 amino acids. Trimming cost V 6 bases and J 5 bases; bases outside gene matches: 15. The germline CDR1 and CDR2 sequences are MDHEN and SYDVKM. As DNA, the CDR3 is TGTGCCAGCAGCCGATCACTGACTAGCGGGGGGTATGGGGAGACCCAGTACTTC. It translates to CASSRSLTSGGYGETQYF.

V and J are TRBV5-1 and TRBJ2-1, with TRBD1 matching over 8 bases. The CDR3 runs 13 residues. Trimming at V came to 5 bases and at J to 4 bases, leaving 2 bases not matched to a gene. Germline V gives CDR1 SGHRS, CDR2 YFSETQ. This CDR3 is CASRDREYNEQFF. In nucleotides, the CDR3 is TGCGCCAGCAGGGACAGGGAATACAATGAGCAGTTCTTC.

CDR3 sequence: CASSLTGGTDGYTF. The DNA for the CDR3 is TGTGCCAGCAGTTTGACAGGGGGCACGGATGGCTACACCTTC. The genes are TRBV27 and TRBJ1-2; the match to TRBD1 covers 10 bases. From germline, CDR1 is MNHEY and CDR2 SMNVEV (reference sequence). CDR3 length: 14 residues. The V gene end was trimmed by 3 bases and the J gene end by 6 bases; junction bases not matched to a gene: 4.

CDR3 sequence: CASHSADNEQFF. Written as DNA, the CDR3 is TGTGCCAGCCATTCAGCGGACAATGAGCAGTTCTTC. This chain uses TRBV28 with TRBJ2-1, with D perhaps matching TRBD2 (5 bases). Per germline, CDR1 MDHEN and CDR2 SYDVKM. This CDR3 has 12 residues. The V end was cut by 8 bases, the J end by 5 bases, with 10 bases between.

The V call is TRBV5-6, the J call TRBJ2-7; 9 bases are shared with TRBD1. This CDR3 comprises 16 residues. V gave up 0 bases and J gave up 3 bases; unmatched junction bases: 7. The germline V gene has CDR1 SGHDT and CDR2 YYEEEE. The CDR3 loop is CASSLAGQGNVYEQYF. CDR3 coding DNA: TGTGCCAGCAGCTTGGCCGGACAGGGGAACGTCTACGAGCAGTACTTC. The whole variable domain, filled in from reference TRBV5-6 and TRBJ2-7, reads DAGVTQSPTHLIKTRGQQVTLRCSPKSGHDTVSWYQQALGQGPQFIFQYYEEEERQRGNFPDRFSGHQFPNYSSELNVNALLLGDSALYLCASSLAGQGNVYEQYFGPGTRLTVT.

This clone was recorded only once. V and J are TRBV7-2 and TRBJ2-5; 9 bases are a match to TRBD2. There are 13 residues in the CDR3. Losses at the gene ends were 4 bases for V and 6 bases for J; bases not matched to a gene: 3. The germline CDR1 and CDR2 sequences are SGHTA and FQGNSA. The CDR3 here is CASSYGTSQTQYF. Here the CDR3 DNA reads TGTGCCAGCAGCTATGGGACTAGCCAGACCCAGTACTTC.